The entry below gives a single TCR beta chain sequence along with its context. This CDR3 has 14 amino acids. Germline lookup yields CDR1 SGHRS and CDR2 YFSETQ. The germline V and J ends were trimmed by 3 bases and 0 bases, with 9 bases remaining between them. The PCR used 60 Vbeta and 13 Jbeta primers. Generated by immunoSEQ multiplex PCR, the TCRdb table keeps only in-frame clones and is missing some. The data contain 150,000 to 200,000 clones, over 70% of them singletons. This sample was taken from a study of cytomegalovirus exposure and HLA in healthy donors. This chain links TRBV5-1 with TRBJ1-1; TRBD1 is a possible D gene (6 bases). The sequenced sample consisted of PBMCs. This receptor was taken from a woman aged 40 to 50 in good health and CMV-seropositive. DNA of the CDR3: TGCGCCAGCAGCTACGACAGGATGAACACTGAAGCTTTCTTT. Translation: CASSYDRMNTEAFF.